This entry is about one TCR beta chain. What it binds is not known. These data are taken from a study of T cell responses to AZD1222 COVID-19 vaccine. Study outcomes and limitations: With two AZD1222 doses given, Spike-specific TCR breadth and depth both rose. Unmutated regions of variants are reportedly targeted by nearly half of spike-specific TCRs. Spike was spanned by vaccine-associated CD4 TCRs, which were dominant at 160-218 and 743-854.

The assay was immunoSEQ multiplex PCR, and TCRdb's table has in-frame clones only and misses some. The table has about 100,000 clones, around 91% seen once. The CDR3 spans 13 residues. Germline V gene data show CDR1 as GTSNPN and CDR2 as SVGIG (reference sequence). V shed 0 bases and J shed 2 bases, with 7 bases lying between them. This receptor was identified in an adult in good health. This specimen consisted of peripheral blood, obtained on day 0 of AZD1222 vaccination. The chain combines TRBV30 with TRBJ1-1; D unclear. The CDR3 DNA is TGTGCCTGGAGTGTAGAGGGAAACACTGAAGCTTTCTTT. Amino acids: CAWSVEGNTEAFF.